The present T cell receptor (beta chain) was sequenced within a study of T-cell memory formation after mild COVID-19. Study-wide points: Contracting clones from day 15 to 85 had balanced CD4/CD8; later expanders favoured CD4+. CM and EM subsets held most contracting CD4+ clones; EMRA held CD8+ ones. Nothing confirmed that second-wave clones peaking on day 37 were specific for SARS-CoV-2.

This clonotype was seen more than once but under ten times. The antigen remains unidentified. TCRdb passed the 5' RACE reads through MiXCR, listing each CDR3 protein once. The table records about 610,000 distinct CDR3 sequences, roughly 17% of them present only once. The CDR3 consists of 16 residues. Germline trimming cut 1 base from V and 5 bases from J; bases unmatched to any gene: 10. CDR1 is SGHTA, CDR2 FQGNSA, per germline. The chain is built from TRBV7-2 and TRBJ2-7; TRBD2 agrees at 8 bases. Sequencing was carried out using PBMCs or a T cell subset sorted from them (not recorded which). The source of this sequence is an adult woman who had mild COVID-19 (a few samples of this study predate the infection). Cell type and time point are not known. This CDR3 is CASSLEEAGVSHEQYF. Written as DNA, the CDR3 is TGTGCCAGCAGCTTAGAGGAAGCGGGAGTAAGCCACGAGCAGTACTTC.